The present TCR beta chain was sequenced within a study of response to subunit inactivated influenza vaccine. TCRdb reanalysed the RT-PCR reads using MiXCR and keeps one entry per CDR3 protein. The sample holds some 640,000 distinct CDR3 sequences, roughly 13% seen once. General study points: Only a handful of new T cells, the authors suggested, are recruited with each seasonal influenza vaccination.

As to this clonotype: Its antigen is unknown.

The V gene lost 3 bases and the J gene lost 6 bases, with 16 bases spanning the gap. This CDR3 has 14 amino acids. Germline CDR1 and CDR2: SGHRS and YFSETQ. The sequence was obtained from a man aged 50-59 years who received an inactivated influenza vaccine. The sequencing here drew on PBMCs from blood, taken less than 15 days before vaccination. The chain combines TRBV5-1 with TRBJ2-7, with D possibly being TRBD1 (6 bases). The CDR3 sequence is CASSSRAVGGEQYF. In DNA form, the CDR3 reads TGCGCCAGCAGCTCCAGGGCAGTAGGGGGCGAGCAGTACTTC.